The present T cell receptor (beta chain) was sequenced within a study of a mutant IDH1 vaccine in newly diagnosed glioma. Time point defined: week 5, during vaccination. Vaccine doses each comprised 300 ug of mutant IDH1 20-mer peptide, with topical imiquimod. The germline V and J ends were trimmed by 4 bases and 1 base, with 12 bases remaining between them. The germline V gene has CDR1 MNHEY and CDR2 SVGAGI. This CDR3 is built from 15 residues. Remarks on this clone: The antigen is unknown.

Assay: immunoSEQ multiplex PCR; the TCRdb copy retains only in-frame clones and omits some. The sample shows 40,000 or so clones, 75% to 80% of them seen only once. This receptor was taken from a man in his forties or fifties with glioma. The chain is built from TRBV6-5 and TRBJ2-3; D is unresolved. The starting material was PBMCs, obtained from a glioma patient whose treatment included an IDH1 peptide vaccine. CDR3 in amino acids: CASSSFLEGTDTQYF. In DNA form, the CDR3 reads TGTGCCAGCAGTTCTTTCCTAGAAGGCACAGATACGCAGTATTTT.